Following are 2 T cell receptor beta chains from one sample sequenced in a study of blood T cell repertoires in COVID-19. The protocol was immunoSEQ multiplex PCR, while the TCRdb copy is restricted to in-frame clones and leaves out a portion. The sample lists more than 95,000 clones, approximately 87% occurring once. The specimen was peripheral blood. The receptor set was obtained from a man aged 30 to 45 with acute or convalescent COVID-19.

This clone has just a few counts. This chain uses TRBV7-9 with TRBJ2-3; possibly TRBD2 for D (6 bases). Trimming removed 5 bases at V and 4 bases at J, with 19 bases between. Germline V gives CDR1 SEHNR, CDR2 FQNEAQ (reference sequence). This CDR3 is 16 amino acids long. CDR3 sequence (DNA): TGTGCCAGCAGCCCCCCCCGGGACTCTTCACCAGATACGCAGTATTTT. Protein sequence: CASSPPRDSSPDTQYF. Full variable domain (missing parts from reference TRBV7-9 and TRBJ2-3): DTGVSQNPRHKITKRGQNVTFRCDPISEHNRLYWYRQTLGQGPEFLTYFQNEAQLEKSRLLSDRFSAERPKGSFSTLEIQRTEQGDSAMYLCASSPPRDSSPDTQYFGPGTRLTVL.

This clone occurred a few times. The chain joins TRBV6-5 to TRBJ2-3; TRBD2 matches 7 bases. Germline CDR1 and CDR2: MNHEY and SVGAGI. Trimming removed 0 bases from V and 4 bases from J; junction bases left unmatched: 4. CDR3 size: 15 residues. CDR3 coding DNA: TGTGCCAGCAGTTACTCCGGCGGGAGCCCAGATACGCAGTATTTT. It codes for CASSYSGGSPDTQYF.